In this sample, the clone carrying this TCR beta chain turned up a few times. Its antigen is unknown. This sample stems from a study of molecular identifiers for immune sequencing clone quantification. General observations from the study: Among about a million naive cells, spiked Jurkat TCR RNA from a single cell was reportedly detectable.

TCRdb independently ran MiXCR on the PCR reads; one entry per CDR3 protein. The sample comprises approximately 630,000 distinct CDR3 sequences, about 25% of which are singletons, and 0.6% to 0.9% rests with the top ten. When naive CD8 T cells were sorted, they were gated as CD8+CD4-CCR7+CD45RA+. Source material: naive CD8+ T cells from blood, with Jurkat cell RNA spiked in. Subset: FACS-sorted CD8+CD4-CCR7+CD45RA+ naive T cells. The receptor's source is a human donor in good health. Some libraries in this study had Jurkat cell RNA spiked in.

DNA of the CDR3: TGTGCCAGCAGCTTAGCTGGCGGTTTAGTCTACAATGAGCAGTTCTTC. Residues: CASSLAGGLVYNEQFF. The genes are TRBV7-9 and TRBJ2-1; D is undetermined. Trimming took off 0 bases at V and 3 bases at J, with 12 bases between the two ends. In germline, CDR1 is SEHNR, CDR2 FQNEAQ (reference sequence). The length of the CDR3 is 16 residues.